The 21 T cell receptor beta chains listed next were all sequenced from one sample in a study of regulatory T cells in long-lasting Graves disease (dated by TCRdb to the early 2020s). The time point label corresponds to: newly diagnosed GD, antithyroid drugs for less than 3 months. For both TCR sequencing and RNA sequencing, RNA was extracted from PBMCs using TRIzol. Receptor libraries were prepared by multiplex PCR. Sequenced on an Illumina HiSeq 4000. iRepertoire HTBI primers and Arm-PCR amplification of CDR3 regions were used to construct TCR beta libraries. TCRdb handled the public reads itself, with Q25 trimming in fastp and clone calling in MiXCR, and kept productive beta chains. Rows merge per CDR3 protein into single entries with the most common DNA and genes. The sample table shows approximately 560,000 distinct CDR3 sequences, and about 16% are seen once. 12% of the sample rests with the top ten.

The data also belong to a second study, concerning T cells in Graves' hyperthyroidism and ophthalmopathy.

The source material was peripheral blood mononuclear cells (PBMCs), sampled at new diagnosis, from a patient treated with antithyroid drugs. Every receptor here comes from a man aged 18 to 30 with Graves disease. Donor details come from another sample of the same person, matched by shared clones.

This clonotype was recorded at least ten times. The CDR3 nucleotides read TGCGCCAGCAGCTTCAGGGGACTAAACACAGATACGCAGTATTTT. Its translation is CASSFRGLNTDTQYF. The V call is TRBV5-1, the J call TRBJ2-3, with D possibly being TRBD2 (7 bases). V gave up 2 bases and J gave up 2 bases, with 12 bases separating them. Germline V gene lookup returns CDR1 SGHRS and CDR2 YFSETQ. The CDR3 extends over 15 amino acids. The whole variable domain, remainder taken from reference TRBV5-1 and TRBJ2-3, is KAGVTQTPRYLIKTRGQQVTLSCSPISGHRSVSWYQQTPGQGLQFLFEYFSETQRNKGNFPGRFSGRQFSNSRSEMNVSTLELGDSALYLCASSFRGLNTDTQYFGPGTRLTVL.

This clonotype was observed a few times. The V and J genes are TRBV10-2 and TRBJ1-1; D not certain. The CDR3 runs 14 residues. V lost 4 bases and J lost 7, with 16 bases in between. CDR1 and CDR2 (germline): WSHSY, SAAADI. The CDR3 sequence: CASSGIGRYGEAFF. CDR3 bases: TGCGCCAGCAGTGGGATTGGGCGGTATGGTGAAGCTTTCTTT.

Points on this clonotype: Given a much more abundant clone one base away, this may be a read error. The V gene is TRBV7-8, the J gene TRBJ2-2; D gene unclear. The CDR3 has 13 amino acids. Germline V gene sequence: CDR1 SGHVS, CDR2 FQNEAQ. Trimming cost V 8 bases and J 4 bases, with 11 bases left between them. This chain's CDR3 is CASGEHRTGELFF. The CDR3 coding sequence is TGTGCCAGCGGCGAGCACCGCACCGGGGAGCTGTTTTTT.

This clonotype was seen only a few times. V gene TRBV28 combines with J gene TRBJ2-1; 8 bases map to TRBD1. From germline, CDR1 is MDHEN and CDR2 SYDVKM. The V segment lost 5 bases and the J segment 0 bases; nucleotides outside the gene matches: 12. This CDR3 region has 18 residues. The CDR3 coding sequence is TGTGCCAGCAGTCCCCAGACAGGGGACCCGTTCTCCTACAATGAGCAGTTCTTC. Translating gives CASSPQTGDPFSYNEQFF.

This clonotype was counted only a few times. The CDR3 region has the DNA TGTGCCAGCAGCGTAGCGGGGAGACTAGTTGCAGATACGCAGTATTTT. Amino acids: CASSVAGRLVADTQYF. The chain links TRBV9 to TRBJ2-3; D is possibly TRBD2 (6 bases). Germline lookup yields CDR1 SGDLS and CDR2 YYNGEE. Trimming took 0 bases from V and 4 from J, leaving 15 bases between them. The CDR3 contains 16 residues.

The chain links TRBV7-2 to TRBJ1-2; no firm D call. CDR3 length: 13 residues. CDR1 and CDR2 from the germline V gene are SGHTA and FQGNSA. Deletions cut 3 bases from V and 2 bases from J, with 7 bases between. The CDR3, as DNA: TGTGCCAGCAGCTTTAGAGGGAACTATGGCTACACCTTC. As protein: CASSFRGNYGYTF.

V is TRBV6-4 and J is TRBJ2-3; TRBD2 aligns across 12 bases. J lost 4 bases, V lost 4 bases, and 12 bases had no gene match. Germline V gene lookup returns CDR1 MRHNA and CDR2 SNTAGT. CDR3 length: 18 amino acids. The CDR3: CASSVRPSGRAGADTQYF. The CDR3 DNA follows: TGTGCCAGCAGTGTACGGCCTAGCGGGAGGGCCGGAGCAGATACGCAGTATTTT.

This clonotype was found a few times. The CDR3 DNA follows: TGCAGCGTTCTGGCAAGTTATGGCTACACCTTC. It is translated as CSVLASYGYTF. The chain employs TRBV29-1 and TRBJ1-2; D not resolved. The V end was cut by 5 bases, the J end by 5 bases, with 9 bases between. The CDR3 sequence is 11 residues long. Germline V gene lookup returns CDR1 SQVTM and CDR2 ANQGSEA.

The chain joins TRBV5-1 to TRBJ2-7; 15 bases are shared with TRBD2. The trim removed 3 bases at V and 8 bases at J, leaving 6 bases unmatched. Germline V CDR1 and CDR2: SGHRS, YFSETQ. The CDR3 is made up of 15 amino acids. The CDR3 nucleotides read TGCGCCAGCAGCTCCGGACTAGCGGGAGGGCGTCAGCAGTACTTC. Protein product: CASSSGLAGGRQQYF.

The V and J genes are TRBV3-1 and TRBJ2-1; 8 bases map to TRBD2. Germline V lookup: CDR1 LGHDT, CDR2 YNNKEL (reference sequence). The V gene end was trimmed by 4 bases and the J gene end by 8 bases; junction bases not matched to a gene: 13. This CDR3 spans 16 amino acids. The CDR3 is CASSPLPGTSPHEQFF. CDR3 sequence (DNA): TGTGCCAGCAGCCCTCTCCCCGGGACTAGTCCCCATGAGCAGTTCTTC.

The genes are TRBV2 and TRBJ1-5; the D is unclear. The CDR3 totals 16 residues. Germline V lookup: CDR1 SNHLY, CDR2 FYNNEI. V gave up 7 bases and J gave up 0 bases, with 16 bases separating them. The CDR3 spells CASTYRPAYSNQPQHF. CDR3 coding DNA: TGTGCCAGCACCTATAGGCCGGCATATAGCAATCAGCCCCAGCATTTT.

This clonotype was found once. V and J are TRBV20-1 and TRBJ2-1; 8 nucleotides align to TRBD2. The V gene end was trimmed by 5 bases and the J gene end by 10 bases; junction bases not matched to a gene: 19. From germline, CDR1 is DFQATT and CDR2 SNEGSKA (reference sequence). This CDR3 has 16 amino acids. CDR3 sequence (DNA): TGCAGTGCTGAGGGACTAGTAAGCCCCTCGAGGGGCGAGCAGTTCTTC. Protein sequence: CSAEGLVSPSRGEQFF.

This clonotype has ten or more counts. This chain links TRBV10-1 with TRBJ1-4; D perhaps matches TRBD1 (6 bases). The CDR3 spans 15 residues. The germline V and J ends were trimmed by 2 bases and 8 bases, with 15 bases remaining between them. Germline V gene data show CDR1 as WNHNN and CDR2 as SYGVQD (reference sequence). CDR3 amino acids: CASSEGFGRGEKLFF. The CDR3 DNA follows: TGCGCCAGCAGTGAGGGATTCGGCAGGGGAGAAAAACTGTTTTTT.

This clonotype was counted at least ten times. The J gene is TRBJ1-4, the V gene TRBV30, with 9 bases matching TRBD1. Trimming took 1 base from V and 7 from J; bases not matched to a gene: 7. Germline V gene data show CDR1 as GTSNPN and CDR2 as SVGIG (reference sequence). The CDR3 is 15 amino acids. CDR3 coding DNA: TGTGCCTGGAGTGACCGGACAGGGGCGACTGAAAAACTGTTTTTT. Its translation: CAWSDRTGATEKLFF.

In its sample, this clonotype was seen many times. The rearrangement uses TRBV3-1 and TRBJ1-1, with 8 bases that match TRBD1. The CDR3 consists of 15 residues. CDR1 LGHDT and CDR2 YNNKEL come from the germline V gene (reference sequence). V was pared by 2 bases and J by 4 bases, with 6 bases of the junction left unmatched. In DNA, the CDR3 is TGTGCCAGCAGCCAACGATCAGGACAGGGCACTGAAGCTTTCTTT. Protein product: CASSQRSGQGTEAFF. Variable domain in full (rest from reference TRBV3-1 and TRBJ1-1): DTAVSQTPKYLVTQMGNDKSIKCEQNLGHDTMYWYKQDSKKFLKIMFSYNNKELIINETVPNRFSPKSPDKAHLNLHINSLELGDSAVYFCASSQRSGQGTEAFFGQGTRLTVV.

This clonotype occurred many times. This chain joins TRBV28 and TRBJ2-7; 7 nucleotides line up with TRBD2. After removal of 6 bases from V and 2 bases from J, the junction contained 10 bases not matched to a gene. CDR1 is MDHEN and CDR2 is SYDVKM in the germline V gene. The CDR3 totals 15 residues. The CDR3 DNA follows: TGTGCCAGCAGGGGTGTCGGCGGGAGTACCTACGAGCAGTACTTC. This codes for CASRGVGGSTYEQYF.

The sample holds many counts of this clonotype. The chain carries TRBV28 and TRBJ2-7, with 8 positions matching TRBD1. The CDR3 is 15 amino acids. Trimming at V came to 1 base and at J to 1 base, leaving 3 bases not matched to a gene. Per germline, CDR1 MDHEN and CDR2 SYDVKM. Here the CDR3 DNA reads TGTGCCAGCAGTTTATCAGGACAGGGATCCTACGAGCAGTACTTC. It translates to CASSLSGQGSYEQYF. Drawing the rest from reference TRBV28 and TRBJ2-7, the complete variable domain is DVKVTQSSRYLVKRTGEKVFLECVQDMDHENMFWYRQDPGLGLRLIYFSYDVKMKEKGDIPEGYSVSREKKERFSLILESASTNQTSMYLCASSLSGQGSYEQYFGPGTRLTVT.

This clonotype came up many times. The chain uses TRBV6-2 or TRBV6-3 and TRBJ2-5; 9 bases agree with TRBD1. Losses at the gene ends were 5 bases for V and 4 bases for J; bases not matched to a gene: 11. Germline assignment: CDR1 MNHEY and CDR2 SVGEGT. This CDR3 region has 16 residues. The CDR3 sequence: CASSEVWGQGVETQYF. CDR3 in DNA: TGTGCCAGCAGTGAAGTGTGGGGACAGGGAGTAGAGACCCAGTACTTC.

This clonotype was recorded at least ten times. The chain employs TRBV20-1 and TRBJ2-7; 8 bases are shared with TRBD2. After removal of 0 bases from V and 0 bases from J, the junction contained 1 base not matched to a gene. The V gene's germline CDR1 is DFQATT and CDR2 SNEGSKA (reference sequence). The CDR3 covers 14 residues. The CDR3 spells CSARELAVSYEQYF. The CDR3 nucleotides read TGCAGTGCTAGAGAACTAGCGGTCTCCTACGAGCAGTACTTC.

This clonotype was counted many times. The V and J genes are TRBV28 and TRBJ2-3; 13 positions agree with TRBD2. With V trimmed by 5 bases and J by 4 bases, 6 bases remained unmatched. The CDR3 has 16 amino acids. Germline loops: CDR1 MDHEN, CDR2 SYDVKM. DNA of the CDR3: TGTGCCAGCAGTCGCCCCACTAGCGGGAGGGCAGATACGCAGTATTTT. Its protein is CASSRPTSGRADTQYF.

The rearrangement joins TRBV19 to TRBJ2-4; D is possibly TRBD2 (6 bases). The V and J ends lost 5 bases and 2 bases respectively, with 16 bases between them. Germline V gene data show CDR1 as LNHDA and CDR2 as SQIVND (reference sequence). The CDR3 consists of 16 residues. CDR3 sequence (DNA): TGTGCCAGTAGTTGGTCGGGAGATATTACCAAAAACATTCAGTACTTC. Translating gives CASSWSGDITKNIQYF.